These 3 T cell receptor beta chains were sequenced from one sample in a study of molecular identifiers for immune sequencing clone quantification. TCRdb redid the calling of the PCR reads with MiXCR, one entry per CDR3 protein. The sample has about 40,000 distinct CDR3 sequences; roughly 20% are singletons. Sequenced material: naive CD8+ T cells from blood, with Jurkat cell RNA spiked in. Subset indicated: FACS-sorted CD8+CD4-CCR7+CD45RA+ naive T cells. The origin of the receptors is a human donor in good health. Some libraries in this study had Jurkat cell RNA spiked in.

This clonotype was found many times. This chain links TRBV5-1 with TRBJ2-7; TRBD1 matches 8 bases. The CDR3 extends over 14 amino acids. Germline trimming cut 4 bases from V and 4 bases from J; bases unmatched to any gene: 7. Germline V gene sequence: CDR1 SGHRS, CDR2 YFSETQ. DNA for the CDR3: TGCGCCAGCAGCAGTTCGACAGGGGAATACGAGCAGTACTTC. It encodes CASSSSTGEYEQYF.

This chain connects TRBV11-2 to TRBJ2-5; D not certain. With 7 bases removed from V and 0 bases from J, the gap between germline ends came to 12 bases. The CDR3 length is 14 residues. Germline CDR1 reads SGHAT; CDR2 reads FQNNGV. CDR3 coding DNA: TGTGCCAGCACCCCCCACGATGACCAAGAGACCCAGTACTTC. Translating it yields CASTPHDDQETQYF.

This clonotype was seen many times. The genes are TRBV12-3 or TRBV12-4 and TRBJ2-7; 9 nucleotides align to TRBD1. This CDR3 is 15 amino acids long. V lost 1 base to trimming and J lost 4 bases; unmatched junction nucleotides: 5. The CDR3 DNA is TGTGCCAGCAGTTTAGAAGACAGGGGGTTGTACGAGCAGTACTTC. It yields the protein CASSLEDRGLYEQYF.